A selection of T cell receptor beta chains follows, all from one sample in a study of response to subunit inactivated influenza vaccine. TCRdb reanalysed the RT-PCR reads using MiXCR and keeps one entry per CDR3 protein. Among around 540,000 distinct CDR3 sequences listed, about 10% were seen once. The material was PBMCs from blood, obtained on the day of vaccination. The receptors here all came from a man over 45 who received an inactivated influenza vaccine. Both conserved end residues are part of each CDR3. Fields, in order: D gene, J gene, clone size, V gene, CDR3 DNA, CDR3 protein. The D gene is left open where the match is weak. Clone size appears in some rows only: once, few, many, or a class for an expanded clone.

>-|TRBJ2-7|-|TRBV7-9
TGTGCCAGCAGCTTGGAGGACTTCAACGAGCAGTACTTC
CASSLEDFNEQYF
>-|TRBJ1-1|-|TRBV28
TGTGCCAGCAGTTTACTGGAAGAAGCTTTCTTT
CASSLLEEAFF
>TRBD2|TRBJ2-1|-|TRBV7-9
TGTGCCAGCAGCCAGCTAGCGGGGGGGCCCGTGGATGAGCAGTTCTTC
CASSQLAGGPVDEQFF
>TRBD2|TRBJ2-5|-|TRBV4-2
TGTGCCAGCAGCCCTTCTAGCGGCTCCCAAGAGACCCAGTACTTC
CASSPSSGSQETQYF
>-|TRBJ2-7|few|TRBV20-1
TGCAGTGCTAGAGGGTCTGGGCACGAGCAGTACTTC
CSARGSGHEQYF
>TRBD1|TRBJ1-2|many|TRBV10-3
TGTGCCATCAGTCCCGGGACAGGGAAGGAAGGCGGCTATGGCTACACCTTC
CAISPGTGKEGGYGYTF
>TRBD1|TRBJ2-7|few|TRBV6-2/TRBV6-3
TGTGCCAGCAGTTACTCACCGGGACAGGGGGACTACGAGCAGTACTTC
CASSYSPGQGDYEQYF
>TRBD1|TRBJ2-2|-|TRBV24-1
TGTGCCACCAGTGATCCGGACAGGGGCGCCACCGGGGAGCTGTTTTTT
CATSDPDRGATGELFF
>-|TRBJ2-2|-|TRBV28
TGTGCCAGCAGTTTATCCCCAACGGCCCGGGAGCTGTTTTTT
CASSLSPTARELFF
>-|TRBJ2-2|-|TRBV9
TGTGCCAGCAGCAGGGACGTGGGAACTAACACCGGGGAGCTGTTTTTT
CASSRDVGTNTGELFF
>TRBD2|TRBJ2-1|-|TRBV30
TGTGCCTGGAGTGTATTCGGCGGGAGTAGGAATGAGCAGTTCTTC
CAWSVFGGSRNEQFF
>-|TRBJ1-2|many|TRBV12-3/TRBV12-4
TGTGCCAGCACCCCGGCAGGGCCCTATGGCTACACCTTC
CASTPAGPYGYTF
>TRBD1|TRBJ2-4|-|TRBV11-2
TGTGCCAGCAGCTTAGTTAAGGGCAGACAGGGCGGCAAAAACATTCAGTACTTC
CASSLVKGRQGGKNIQYF
>TRBD2|TRBJ2-3|few|TRBV29-1
TGCAGCGTTAACGGACTAGCGGGAGCTAGCACAGATACGCAGTATTTT
CSVNGLAGASTDTQYF
>-|TRBJ2-5|once|TRBV2
TGTGCCAGCATAAGTTTTTTACAAGAGACCCAGTACTTC
CASISFLQETQYF
>TRBD2|TRBJ2-7|few|TRBV29-1
TGCAGCGTTGATTCCGGACTAGCGCCCTACGAGCAGTACTTC
CSVDSGLAPYEQYF
>TRBD2|TRBJ2-7|-|TRBV11-2
TGTGCCAGCAGCCATCAGGGACTAGCGGGGAGAGAGCAGTACTTC
CASSHQGLAGREQYF
>-|TRBJ2-7|few|TRBV2
TGTGCCAGCAGTGATGGGGCATACTACGAGCAGTACTTC
CASSDGAYYEQYF
>-|TRBJ2-5|few|TRBV3-1
TGTGCCAGCAGCCAAGTTATCCAGTACTTC
CASSQVIQYF
>TRBD2|TRBJ2-7|few|TRBV6-1
TGTGCCTGGTACGACCGGACTAGCGCCAACTACGAGCAGTACTTC
CAWYDRTSANYEQYF
>TRBD2|TRBJ2-1|few|TRBV5-6
TGTGCCAGCAGCATAGAGCGGGAGGTCTATAGGAATGAGCAGTTCTTC
CASSIEREVYRNEQFF
>-|TRBJ1-1|few|TRBV7-9
TGTGCCAGCAGCTTAGCGAGTGATGAAGCTTTCTTT
CASSLASDEAFF
>-|TRBJ2-5|-|TRBV5-1
TGCGCCAGCAGCGTGATTCAAGAGACCCAGTACTTC
CASSVIQETQYF
>-|TRBJ2-2|-|TRBV20-1
TGCAGTGCCAGGGAGGAGGCCGGGGAGCTGTTTTTT
CSAREEAGELFF
>TRBD1|TRBJ2-2|few|TRBV12-3/TRBV12-4
TGTGCCACCCGAGATGGGGACAGGGGTTTAGTGTGGAACACCGGGGAGCTGTTTTTT
CATRDGDRGLVWNTGELFF
>TRBD1|TRBJ2-7|many|TRBV15
TGTGCCACCAGTACGGGACAGGGCTACGAGCAGTACTTC
CATSTGQGYEQYF
>-|TRBJ1-1|few|TRBV5-1
TGCGCCAGCAGCGTACAGGGCCCGGGGACTGAAGCTTTCTTT
CASSVQGPGTEAFF
>-|TRBJ2-1|many|TRBV9
TGTGCCAGCAATGGGGGTTTCTCCTACAATGAGCAGTTCTTC
CASNGGFSYNEQFF
>-|TRBJ1-6|-|TRBV21-1
TGTGCCGGCAGACAGGGGGCGGTTTCACCCCTCCACTTT
CAGRQGAVSPLHF
>-|TRBJ2-1|-|TRBV24-1
TGTGCCACCAGTGGAATGGACGGGCGGGAGCAGTTCTTC
CATSGMDGREQFF
>TRBD2|TRBJ2-1|many|TRBV18
TGTGCCAGCAGCCCCAGGACTAGCTCCTACAATGAGCAGTTCTTC
CASSPRTSSYNEQFF
>-|TRBJ2-1|many|TRBV5-1
TGCGCCAGCAGCGGTCGGGACAATTACAATGAGCAGTTCTTC
CASSGRDNYNEQFF
>TRBD2|TRBJ2-7|-|TRBV6-2/TRBV6-3
TGTGCCAGCATGCTAGCGGGAGGGCCGTACGAGCAGTACTTC
CASMLAGGPYEQYF
>TRBD2|TRBJ2-1|-|TRBV29-1
TGCAGCGTTGAAGATCTAGCGGGAGGTCACAATGAGCAGTTCTTC
CSVEDLAGGHNEQFF
>-|TRBJ2-7|-|TRBV30
TGTGCCTGGAAACCGACCCCTGGGTCCTACGAGCAGTACTTC
CAWKPTPGSYEQYF
>-|TRBJ1-2|few|TRBV28
TGTGCCAGCAGTGGCAGGCCTTGGGGGTATGGCTACACCTTC
CASSGRPWGYGYTF
>-|TRBJ1-2|few|TRBV20-1
TGCAGTGCTAGGGACGCTACTAACTATGGCTACACCTTC
CSARDATNYGYTF
>-|TRBJ2-7|few|TRBV11-1
TGTGCCAGCAGCTTAGCCAATTCGGTAGTCAGGGGATACCTTTACGAGCAGTACTTC
CASSLANSVVRGYLYEQYF